Shown below are 12 T cell receptor beta chains from a single sample sequenced in a study of blood T cell repertoires in COVID-19. Generated by immunoSEQ multiplex PCR, the TCRdb table keeps only in-frame clones and is missing some. This table has 200,000 or so clones, around 84% appearing once. Sample: peripheral blood. These receptors were obtained from a middle-aged man who had recovered from COVID-19.

This clone was counted between two and nine times. This sequence joins TRBV7-9 and TRBJ2-5, with a tentative D call TRBD1 (5 bases). CDR1 is SEHNR, CDR2 FQNEAQ, per germline (reference sequence). This CDR3 is 16 amino acids long. Trimming pared 0 bases from V and 2 bases from J, leaving 13 bases between. Here the CDR3 DNA reads TGTGCCAGCAGCTTAGCTTTTGACAGAAGACAAGAGACCCAGTACTTC. Its translation is CASSLAFDRRQETQYF.

The V call is TRBV5-1, the J call TRBJ2-3; 8 bases map to TRBD1. Germline V gene sequence: CDR1 SGHRS, CDR2 YFSETQ. The CDR3 has 17 residues. V shed 0 bases, J shed 3 bases, and the junction held 9 bases outside the gene matches. CDR3 residues: CASSLGYGQGVTDTQYF. The DNA of the CDR3 is TGCGCCAGCAGCTTGGGATACGGACAGGGCGTAACAGATACGCAGTATTTT.

The rearrangement links TRBV25-1 to TRBJ2-1, with a weak D call TRBD2 (5 bases). The germline V gene has CDR1 MGHDK and CDR2 SYGVNS. The V and J ends lost 9 bases and 7 bases respectively, with 16 bases between them. CDR3 length equals 13 residues. The CDR3 reads CARDEDWENEQFF. CDR3 DNA: TGTGCCAGGGACGAAGACTGGGAGAATGAGCAGTTCTTC. The full variable domain, rest sourced from reference TRBV25-1 and TRBJ2-1, is EADIYQTPRYLVIGTGKKITLECSQTMGHDKMYWYQQDPGMELHLIHYSYGVNSTEKGDLSSESTVSRIRTEHFPLTLESARPSHTSQYLCARDEDWENEQFFGPGTRLTVL.

This rearrangement joins TRBV7-8 to TRBJ2-3; 8 bases are a match to TRBD2. The CDR3 is made up of 14 amino acids. V lost 2 bases, J lost 7 bases, and 5 bases stayed unmatched. In germline, CDR1 is SGHVS, CDR2 FQNEAQ. CDR3 in DNA: TGTGCCAGCAGCTTACGGGAGGGTCCGAATACGCAGTATTTT. Residues: CASSLREGPNTQYF.

The chain recombines TRBV7-2 with TRBJ2-7, with 12 bases matching TRBD2. Germline V gene sequence: CDR1 SGHTA, CDR2 FQGNSA. The CDR3 has 15 amino acids. Trimming at V came to 5 bases and at J to 3 bases, leaving 5 bases not matched to a gene. In DNA, the CDR3 is TGTGCCAGCAGCACCGGACTAGCGGGAATCTACGAGCAGTACTTC. This sequence encodes CASSTGLAGIYEQYF.

This sequence joins TRBV18 and TRBJ1-5; D is perhaps TRBD1 (5 bases). Germline assignment: CDR1 KGHSH and CDR2 LQKENI. The V end lost 1 base, the J end lost 1 base, and 11 bases lay between the germline ends. The CDR3 runs 16 residues. For the CDR3, the DNA is TGTGCCAGCTCACCACAACAGGCGGGGAGCAATCAGCCCCAGCATTTT. Protein: CASSPQQAGSNQPQHF.

The chain employs TRBV5-1 and TRBJ1-2; 9 nucleotides agree with TRBD1. The V and J ends lost 5 bases and 6 bases, in that order; junction bases with no gene match: 5. Germline V lookup: CDR1 SGHRS, CDR2 YFSETQ. The CDR3 has 13 residues. The CDR3 DNA reads TGCGCCAGCAGAGGACAGGGGCAGGATGGCTACACCTTC. It encodes CASRGQGQDGYTF.

As DNA, the CDR3 is TGCGCCAGCAGCTCAGGGACAGAGGGGACTGAAGCTTTCTTT. It is translated as CASSSGTEGTEAFF. The chain has TRBV5-1 and TRBJ1-1; 7 bases agree with TRBD1. This CDR3 contains 14 residues. From germline, CDR1 is SGHRS and CDR2 YFSETQ. Trimming took 3 bases from V and 5 from J; bases not matched to a gene: 7.

The V call is TRBV7-9, the J call TRBJ1-1; D possibly corresponds to TRBD1 (5 bases). Trimming pared 8 bases from V and 4 bases from J, leaving 17 bases between. Per the germline V gene, CDR1 is SEHNR and CDR2 is FQNEAQ (reference sequence). This CDR3 has 14 residues. The CDR3 here is CASLSGQGSTEAFF. The CDR3, as DNA: TGTGCCAGCCTATCAGGGCAGGGAAGCACTGAAGCTTTCTTT.

The genes are TRBV7-9 and TRBJ2-1; 9 nucleotides agree with TRBD1. CDR3 length: 12 residues. The germline V gene encodes CDR1 SEHNR and CDR2 FQNEAQ (reference sequence). V shed 5 bases, J shed 14 bases, and the junction held 7 bases outside the gene matches. CDR3 sequence reads: CASSHYRQGEFF. The DNA for the CDR3 is TGTGCCAGCAGCCACTATAGACAGGGGGAGTTCTTC.

The chain links TRBV5-6 to TRBJ2-7; 7 nucleotides line up with TRBD1. Trimming took 7 bases from V and 4 from J; bases not matched to a gene: 11. Germline V gene lookup returns CDR1 SGHDT and CDR2 YYEEEE. This CDR3 region has 14 residues. The CDR3: CASLKTGIRYEQYF. CDR3 DNA sequence: TGTGCCAGCCTTAAGACAGGGATCCGATACGAGCAGTACTTC.

The chain has TRBV7-2 and TRBJ2-5; 9 bases align to TRBD1. J lost 4 bases, V lost 5 bases, and 5 bases had no gene match. Germline V gene data show CDR1 as SGHTA and CDR2 as FQGNSA. The CDR3 has 14 residues. CDR3 sequence: CASSRGQGRETQYF. The CDR3 DNA is TGTGCCAGCAGCCGGGGACAGGGAAGAGAGACCCAGTACTTC.